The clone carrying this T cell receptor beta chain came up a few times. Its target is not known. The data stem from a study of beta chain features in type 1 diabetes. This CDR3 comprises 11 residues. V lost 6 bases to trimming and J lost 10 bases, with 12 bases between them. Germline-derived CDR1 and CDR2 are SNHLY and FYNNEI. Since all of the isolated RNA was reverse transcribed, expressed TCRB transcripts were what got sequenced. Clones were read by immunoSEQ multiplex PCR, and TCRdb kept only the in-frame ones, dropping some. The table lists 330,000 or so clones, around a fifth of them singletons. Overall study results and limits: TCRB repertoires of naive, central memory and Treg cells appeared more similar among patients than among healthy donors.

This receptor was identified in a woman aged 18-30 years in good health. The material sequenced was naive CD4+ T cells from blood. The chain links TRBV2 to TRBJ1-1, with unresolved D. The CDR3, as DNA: TGTGCCAGCAGCGACCTAGGTGGAGCTTTCTTT. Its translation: CASSDLGGAFF.